Listed below are T cell receptor beta chains from one sample, sequenced in a study of blood T cell repertoires in COVID-19. Generated by immunoSEQ multiplex PCR, the TCRdb table keeps only in-frame clones and is missing some. The sample carries 98,000 or so clones, approximately 83% recorded once. Sequenced sample: peripheral blood. The receptor source for this set is a woman aged 70 to 79 with acute or convalescent COVID-19. CDR3s include the opening cysteine and the closing phenylalanine or tryptophan. D genes are given only for firm matches. Expanded clones are given a class, and other clones once, few, many or no size at all.

TRBV24-1	TRBJ2-5	TRBD2	-	CATSDAAGVETQYF	TGTGCCACCAGTGATGCGGCGGGGGTGGAGACCCAGTACTTC
TRBV19	TRBJ1-3	-	-	CASSPPNRVAGNTIYF	TGTGCCAGTAGTCCACCAAACAGGGTCGCGGGAAACACCATATATTTT
TRBV5-4	TRBJ1-1	-	-	CASSLAGGLGTEAFF	TGTGCCAGCAGCTTGGCCGGGGGACTAGGGACTGAAGCTTTCTTT
TRBV4-1	TRBJ2-5	TRBD2	-	CASSQGGGRGETQYF	TGCGCCAGCAGCCAAGGGGGCGGGAGGGGAGAGACCCAGTACTTC
TRBV9	TRBJ2-1	TRBD2	-	CASSFDSGGAYNEQFF	TGTGCCAGCAGCTTCGATAGCGGGGGGGCCTACAATGAGCAGTTCTTC
TRBV19	TRBJ1-2	-	-	CASEQKANYGYTF	TGTGCCAGTGAACAGAAAGCTAACTATGGCTACACCTTC
TRBV3-1/TRBV3-2	TRBJ1-6	-	-	CASSQGYTLQGSPLHF	TGTGCCAGCAGCCAAGGTTACACCCTTCAGGGTTCACCCCTCCACTTT
TRBV7-2	TRBJ1-5	-	-	CASSTPNQPQHF	TGTGCCAGCAGTACTCCCAATCAGCCCCAGCATTTT
TRBV7-8	TRBJ2-5	TRBD2	-	CASSLVKTSGRSETQYF	TGTGCCAGCAGCTTAGTGAAGACTAGCGGGAGATCTGAGACCCAGTACTTC
TRBV6-6	TRBJ1-2	-	-	CATSDSLYGYTF	TGTGCCACCTCGGACAGCCTCTATGGCTACACCTTC
TRBV5-6	TRBJ1-1	-	few	CASSLFQGTYRMNTEAFF	TGTGCCAGCAGCTTGTTCCAGGGGACGTATCGGATGAACACTGAAGCTTTCTTT
TRBV30	TRBJ2-1	TRBD2	-	CAWSVGGRGVNEQFF	TGTGCCTGGAGTGTGGGCGGGAGAGGGGTCAATGAGCAGTTCTTC
TRBV3-1/TRBV3-2	TRBJ1-1	TRBD1	-	CASSLGQGNTEAFF	TGTGCCAGCAGCCTAGGACAGGGAAACACTGAAGCTTTCTTT
TRBV18	TRBJ2-5	-	-	CASSRAGGETQYF	TGTGCCAGCTCGCGAGCGGGTGGCGAGACCCAGTACTTC
TRBV6-5	TRBJ2-1	-	-	CASSYSRESAEQFF	TGTGCCAGCAGTTACTCACGGGAGTCGGCTGAGCAGTTCTTC
TRBV9	TRBJ1-6	TRBD1	-	CASSAWTGGFNSPLHF	TGTGCCAGCAGCGCATGGACAGGGGGTTTCAATTCACCCCTCCACTTT
TRBV11-3	TRBJ2-1	TRBD1	-	CASSFAANRGSYNEQFF	TGTGCCAGCAGCTTCGCCGCTAACAGGGGATCCTACAATGAGCAGTTCTTC
TRBV5-1	TRBJ2-7	-	-	CASSLVPYSYEQYF	TGCGCCAGCAGCTTGGTTCCTTACTCCTACGAGCAGTACTTC
TRBV7-9	TRBJ2-1	-	-	CASTEGGANNEQFF	TGTGCCAGCACCGAGGGGGGGGCAAACAATGAGCAGTTCTTC
TRBV11-2	TRBJ2-4	TRBD2	-	CASSFDLSTSSKNIQYF	TGTGCCAGCAGCTTCGACCTATCGACTAGCTCCAAAAACATTCAGTACTTC
TRBV11-1	TRBJ2-1	TRBD1	-	CASSLWTGKGNEQFF	TGTGCCAGCAGCTTATGGACAGGGAAGGGCAATGAGCAGTTCTTC
TRBV6-5	TRBJ1-1	-	-	CASSYVGGGNTEAFF	TGTGCCAGCAGTTACGTTGGGGGAGGGAACACTGAAGCTTTCTTT
TRBV7-9	TRBJ1-2	-	once	CASSFGQTNYGYTF	TGTGCCAGCAGCTTCGGACAGACTAACTATGGCTACACCTTC
TRBV5-4	TRBJ2-1	TRBD1	-	CASSPGTGGVNEQFF	TGTGCCAGCAGCCCCGGGACAGGGGGCGTCAATGAGCAGTTCTTC
TRBV18	TRBJ1-6	-	-	CASSPQGPLNSPLHF	TGTGCCAGCTCACCACAGGGGCCTCTTAATTCACCCCTCCACTTT
TRBV19	TRBJ2-3	-	-	CASSISVGTPSTDTQYF	TGTGCCAGTAGTATTAGCGTTGGAACACCTTCCACAGATACGCAGTATTTT
TRBV10-2	TRBJ2-2	-	-	CASRQVRSGELFF	TGCGCCAGCAGACAGGTCAGGTCCGGGGAGCTGTTTTTT
TRBV10-3	TRBJ1-4	-	-	CAISERPTEEEKLFF	TGTGCCATCAGTGAGCGACCGACCGAGGAGGAAAAACTGTTTTTT